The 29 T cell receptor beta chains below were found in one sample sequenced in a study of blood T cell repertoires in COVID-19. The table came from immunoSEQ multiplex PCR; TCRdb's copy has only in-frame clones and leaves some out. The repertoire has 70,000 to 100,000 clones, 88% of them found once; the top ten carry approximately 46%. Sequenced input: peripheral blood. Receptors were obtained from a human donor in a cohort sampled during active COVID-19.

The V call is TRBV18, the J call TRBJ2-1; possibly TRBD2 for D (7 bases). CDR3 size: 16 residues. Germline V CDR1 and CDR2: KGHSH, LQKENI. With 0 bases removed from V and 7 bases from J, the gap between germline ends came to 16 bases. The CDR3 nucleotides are TGTGCCAGCTCACCACCGGGATCGGGGGGCTGGAATGAGCAGTTCTTC. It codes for CASSPPGSGGWNEQFF.

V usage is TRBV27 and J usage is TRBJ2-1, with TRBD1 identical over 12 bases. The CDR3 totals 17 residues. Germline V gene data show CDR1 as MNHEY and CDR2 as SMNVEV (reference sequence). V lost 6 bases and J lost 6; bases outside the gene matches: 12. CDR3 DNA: TGTGCCAGCAGGACACAAACGGGACAGGGGGCGATCAATGAGCAGTTCTTC. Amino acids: CASRTQTGQGAINEQFF.

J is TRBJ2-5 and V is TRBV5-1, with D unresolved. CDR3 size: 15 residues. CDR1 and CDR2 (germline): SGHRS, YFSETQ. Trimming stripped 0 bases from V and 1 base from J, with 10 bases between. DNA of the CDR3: TGCGCCAGCAGCTTGGATCCAGGCATCCAAGAGACCCAGTACTTC. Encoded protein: CASSLDPGIQETQYF.

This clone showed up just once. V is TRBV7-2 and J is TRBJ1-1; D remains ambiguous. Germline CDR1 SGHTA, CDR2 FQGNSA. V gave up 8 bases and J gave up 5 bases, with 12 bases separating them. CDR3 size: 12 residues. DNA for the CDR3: TGTGCCAGCGGAGGACGGGAGACTGAAGCTTTCTTT. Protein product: CASGGRETEAFF. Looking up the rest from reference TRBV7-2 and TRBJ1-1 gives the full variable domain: GAGVSQSPSNKVTEKGKDVELRCDPISGHTALYWYRQSLGQGLEFLIYFQGNSAPDKSGLPSDRFSAERTGGSVSTLTIQRTQQEDSAVYLCASGGRETEAFFGQGTRLTVV.

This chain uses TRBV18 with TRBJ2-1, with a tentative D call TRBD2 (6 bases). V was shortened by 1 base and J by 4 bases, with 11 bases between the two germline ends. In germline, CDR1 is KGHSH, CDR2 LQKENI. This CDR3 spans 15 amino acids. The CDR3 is CASSPQTGEYNEQFF. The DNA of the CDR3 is TGTGCCAGCTCACCACAAACGGGGGAGTACAATGAGCAGTTCTTC. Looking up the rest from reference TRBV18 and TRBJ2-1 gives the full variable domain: NAGVMQNPRHLVRRRGQEARLRCSPMKGHSHVYWYRQLPEEGLKFMVYLQKENIIDESGMPKERFSAEFPKEGPSILRIQQVVRGDSAAYFCASSPQTGEYNEQFFGPGTRLTVL.

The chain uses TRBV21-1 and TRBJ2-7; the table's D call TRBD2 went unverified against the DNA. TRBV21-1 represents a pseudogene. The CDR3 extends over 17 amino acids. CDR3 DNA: TGTGCCAGCAGCAAGCCGGGACTAGCGGGAGTGTCCTACGAGCAGTACTTC. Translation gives CASSKPGLAGVSYEQYF.

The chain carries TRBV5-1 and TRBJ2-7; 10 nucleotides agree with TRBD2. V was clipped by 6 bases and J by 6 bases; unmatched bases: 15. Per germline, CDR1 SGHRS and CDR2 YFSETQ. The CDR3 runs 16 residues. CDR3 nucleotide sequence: TGCGCCAGCACCAGCGGTGGGGGACTAGCGATTGTCGAGCAGTACTTC. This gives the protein CASTSGGGLAIVEQYF.

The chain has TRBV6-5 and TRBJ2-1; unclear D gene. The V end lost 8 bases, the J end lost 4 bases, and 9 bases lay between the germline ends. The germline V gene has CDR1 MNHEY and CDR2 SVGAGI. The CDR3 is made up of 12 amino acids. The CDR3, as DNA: TGTGCCAGCTATTCTGTATACAATGAGCAGTTCTTC. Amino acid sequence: CASYSVYNEQFF.

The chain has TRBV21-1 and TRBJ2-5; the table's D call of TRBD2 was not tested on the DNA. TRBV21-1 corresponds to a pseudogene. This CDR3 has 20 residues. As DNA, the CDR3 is TGTGCCAGCAGCAAAGTTCGAATTGAGGCAGTCCAAGGTGTGCGAGAGACCCAGTACTTC. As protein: CASSKVRIEAVQGVRETQYF.

This chain's CDR3 is CASSPDASRLWETQYF. CDR3 in DNA: TGTGCCAGCAGTCCCGATGCTAGCAGACTTTGGGAGACCCAGTACTTC. This chain uses TRBV27 with TRBJ2-5; a weak D match, TRBD2 (5 bases). V lost 5 bases to trimming and J lost 5 bases, with 21 bases between them. The CDR3 has 16 residues. Germline V gives CDR1 MNHEY, CDR2 SMNVEV (reference sequence).

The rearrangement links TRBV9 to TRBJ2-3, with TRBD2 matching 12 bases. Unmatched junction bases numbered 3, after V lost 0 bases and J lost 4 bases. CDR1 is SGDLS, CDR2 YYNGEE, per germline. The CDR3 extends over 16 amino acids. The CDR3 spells CASSVGTSGNADTQYF. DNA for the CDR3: TGTGCCAGCAGCGTAGGGACTAGCGGGAACGCAGATACGCAGTATTTT.

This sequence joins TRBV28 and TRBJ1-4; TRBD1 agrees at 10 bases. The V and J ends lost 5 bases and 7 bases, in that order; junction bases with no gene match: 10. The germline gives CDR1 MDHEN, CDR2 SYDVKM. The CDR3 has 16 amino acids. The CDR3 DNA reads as TGTGCCAGCAGTAGCCCCGGGACAGGGGTTGGTGAAAAACTGTTTTTT. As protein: CASSSPGTGVGEKLFF. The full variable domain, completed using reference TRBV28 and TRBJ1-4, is DVKVTQSSRYLVKRTGEKVFLECVQDMDHENMFWYRQDPGLGLRLIYFSYDVKMKEKGDIPEGYSVSREKKERFSLILESASTNQTSMYLCASSSPGTGVGEKLFFGSGTQLSVL.

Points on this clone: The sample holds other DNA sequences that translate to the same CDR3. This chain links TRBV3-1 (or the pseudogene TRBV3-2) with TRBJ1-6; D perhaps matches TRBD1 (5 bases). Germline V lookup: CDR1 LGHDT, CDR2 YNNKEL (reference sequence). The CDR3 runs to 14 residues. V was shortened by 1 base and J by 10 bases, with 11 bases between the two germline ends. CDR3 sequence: CASSQASGISPLHF. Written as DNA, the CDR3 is TGTGCCAGCAGCCAAGCATCAGGGATCTCACCCCTCCACTTT.

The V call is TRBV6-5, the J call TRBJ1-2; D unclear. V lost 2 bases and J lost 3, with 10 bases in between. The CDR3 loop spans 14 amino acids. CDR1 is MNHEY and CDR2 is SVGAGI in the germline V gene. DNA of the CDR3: TGTGCCAGCAGTTACGGATCGGACTACTATGGCTACACCTTC. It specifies CASSYGSDYYGYTF.

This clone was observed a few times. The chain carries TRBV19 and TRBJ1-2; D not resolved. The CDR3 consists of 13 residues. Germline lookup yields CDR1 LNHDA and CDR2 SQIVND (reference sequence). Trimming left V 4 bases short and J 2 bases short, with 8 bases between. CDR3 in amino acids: CASSSRGNYGYTF. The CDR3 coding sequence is TGTGCCAGTAGTAGCCGGGGAAACTATGGCTACACCTTC.

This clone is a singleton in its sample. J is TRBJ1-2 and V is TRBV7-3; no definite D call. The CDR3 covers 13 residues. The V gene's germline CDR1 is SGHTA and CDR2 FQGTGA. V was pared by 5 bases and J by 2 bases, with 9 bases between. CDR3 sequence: CASSPGKNYGYTF. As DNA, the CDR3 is TGTGCCAGCAGCCCCGGGAAGAACTATGGCTACACCTTC.

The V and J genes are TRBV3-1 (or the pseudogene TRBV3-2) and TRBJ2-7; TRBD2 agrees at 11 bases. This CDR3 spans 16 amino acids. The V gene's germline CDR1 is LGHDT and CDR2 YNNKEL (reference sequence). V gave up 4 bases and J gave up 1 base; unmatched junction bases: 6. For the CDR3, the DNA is TGTGCCAGCAGCCCGGAACTAGCGGGAGTATCCTACGAGCAGTACTTC. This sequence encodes CASSPELAGVSYEQYF.

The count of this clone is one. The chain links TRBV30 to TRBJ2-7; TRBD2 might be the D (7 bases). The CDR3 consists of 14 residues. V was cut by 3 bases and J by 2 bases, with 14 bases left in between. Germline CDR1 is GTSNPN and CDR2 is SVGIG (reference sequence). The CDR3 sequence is CAWRGPGGTYEQYF. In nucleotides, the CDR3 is TGTGCCTGGAGGGGTCCGGGGGGCACCTACGAGCAGTACTTC. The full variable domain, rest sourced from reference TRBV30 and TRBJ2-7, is SQTIHQWPATLVQPVGSPLSLECTVEGTSNPNLYWYRQAAGRGLQLLFYSVGIGQISSEVPQNLSASRPQDRQFILSSKKLLLSDSGFYLCAWRGPGGTYEQYFGPGTRLTVT.

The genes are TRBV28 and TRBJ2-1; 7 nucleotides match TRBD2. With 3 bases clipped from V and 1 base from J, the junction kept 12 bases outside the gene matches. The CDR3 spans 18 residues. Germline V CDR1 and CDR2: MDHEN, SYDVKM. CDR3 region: CASSFPLTSGVSYNEQFF. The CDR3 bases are TGTGCCAGCAGTTTCCCTCTAACGAGCGGGGTTTCCTACAATGAGCAGTTCTTC.

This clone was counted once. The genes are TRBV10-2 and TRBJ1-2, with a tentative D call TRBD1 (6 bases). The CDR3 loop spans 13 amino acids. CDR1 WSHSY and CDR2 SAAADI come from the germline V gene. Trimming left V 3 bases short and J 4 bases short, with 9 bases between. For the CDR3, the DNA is TGCGCCAGCAGTGACAGGGGTGGCTATGGCTACACCTTC. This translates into CASSDRGGYGYTF.

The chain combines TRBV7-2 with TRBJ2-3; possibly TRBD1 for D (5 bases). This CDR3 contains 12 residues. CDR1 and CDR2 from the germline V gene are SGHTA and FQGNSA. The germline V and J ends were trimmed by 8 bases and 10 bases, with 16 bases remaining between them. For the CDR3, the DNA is TGTGCCAGCGGGGCTACCCTATCCCCGCAGTATTTT. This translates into CASGATLSPQYF.

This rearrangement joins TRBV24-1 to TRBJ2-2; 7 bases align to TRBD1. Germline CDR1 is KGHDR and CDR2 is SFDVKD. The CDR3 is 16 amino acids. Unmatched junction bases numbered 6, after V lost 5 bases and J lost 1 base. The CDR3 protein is CATSAPGGVNTGELFF. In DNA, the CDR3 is TGTGCCACCAGTGCGCCAGGGGGAGTGAACACCGGGGAGCTGTTTTTT.

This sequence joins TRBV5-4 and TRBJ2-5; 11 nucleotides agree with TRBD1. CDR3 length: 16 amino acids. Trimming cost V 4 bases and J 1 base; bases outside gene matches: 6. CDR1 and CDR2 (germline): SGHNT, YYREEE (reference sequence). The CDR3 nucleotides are TGTGCCAGCAGCGATACCGGGACAGGGGGCCAAGAGACCCAGTACTTC. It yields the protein CASSDTGTGGQETQYF. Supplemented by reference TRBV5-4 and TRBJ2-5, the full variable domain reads ETGVTQSPTHLIKTRGQQVTLRCSSQSGHNTVSWYQQALGQGPQFIFQYYREEENGRGNFPPRFSGLQFPNYSSELNVNALELDDSALYLCASSDTGTGGQETQYFGPGTRLLVL.

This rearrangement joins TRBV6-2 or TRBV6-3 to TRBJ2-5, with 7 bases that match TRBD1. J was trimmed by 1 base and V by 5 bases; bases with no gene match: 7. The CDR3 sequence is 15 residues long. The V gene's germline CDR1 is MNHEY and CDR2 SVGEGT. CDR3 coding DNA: TGTGCCAGCAGTCAAGCCGGGACAGCCCAAGAGACCCAGTACTTC. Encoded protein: CASSQAGTAQETQYF.

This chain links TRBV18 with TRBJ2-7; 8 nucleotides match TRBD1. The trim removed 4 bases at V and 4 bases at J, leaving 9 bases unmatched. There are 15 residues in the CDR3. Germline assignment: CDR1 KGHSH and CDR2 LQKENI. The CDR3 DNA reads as TGTGCCAGCTCACTCGGGCAGGGGGCTTGGTACGAGCAGTACTTC. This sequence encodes CASSLGQGAWYEQYF.

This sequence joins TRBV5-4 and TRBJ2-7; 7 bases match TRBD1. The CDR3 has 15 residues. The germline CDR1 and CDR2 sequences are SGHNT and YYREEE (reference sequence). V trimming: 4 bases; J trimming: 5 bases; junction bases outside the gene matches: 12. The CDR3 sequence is CASSVGGQWGDEQYF. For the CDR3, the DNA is TGTGCCAGCAGCGTAGGGGGACAGTGGGGCGACGAGCAGTACTTC.

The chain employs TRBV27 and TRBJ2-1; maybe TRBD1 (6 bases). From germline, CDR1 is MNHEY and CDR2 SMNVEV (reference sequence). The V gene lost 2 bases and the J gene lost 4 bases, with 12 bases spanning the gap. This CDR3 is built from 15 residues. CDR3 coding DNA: TGTGCCAGCAGTTTAAGGACAGAGTCATACAATGAGCAGTTCTTC. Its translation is CASSLRTESYNEQFF.

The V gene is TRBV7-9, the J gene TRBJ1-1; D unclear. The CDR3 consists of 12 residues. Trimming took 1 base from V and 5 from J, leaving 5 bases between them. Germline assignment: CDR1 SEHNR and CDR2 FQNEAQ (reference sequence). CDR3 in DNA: TGTGCCAGCAGCTTAGTTGAGACTGAAGCTTTCTTT. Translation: CASSLVETEAFF.

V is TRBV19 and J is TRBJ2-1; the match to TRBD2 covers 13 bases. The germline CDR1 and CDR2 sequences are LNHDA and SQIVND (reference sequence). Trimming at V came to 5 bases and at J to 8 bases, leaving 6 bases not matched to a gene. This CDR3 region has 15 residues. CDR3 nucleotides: TGTGCCAGTAGTCGGACTAGCGGGAGTCCCCATGAGCAGTTCTTC. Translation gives CASSRTSGSPHEQFF.